This T cell receptor (beta chain) was captured by sequencing in a study of T cells after yellow fever vaccination (dated by TCRdb to between 2018 and 2020). Broadly, across the study: The SMART-Seq v4 Ultra Low Input RNA kit was used to prepare libraries from fractions with low cell numbers. To track T-cell clones before and after primary and booster YFV17D yellow fever vaccination, bulk TCR alpha and beta repertoires were sequenced longitudinally. Two healthy male donors, one aged 18 to 30 and one aged 30 to 40 years, made up the cohort. Bulk PBMC replicates and cell subsets were isolated from blood drawn at multiple timepoints before and after both primary and secondary immunization.

Trimming accounts for 3 bases at V and 4 bases at J, while the number of junction bases matched to no gene is 6. The germline V gene gives CDR1 as SGDLS and CDR2 as YYNGEE. The CDR3 holds 15 amino acids from the cysteine to the phenylalanine. Just the 45-base CDR3 DNA is kept, in frame starting at base 1. TCR cDNA was synthesized by 5'RACE template switching, which introduced a universal primer site and unique molecular identifiers. Priming for cDNA synthesis came from both the TCR alpha and TCR beta constant segments. Libraries were amplified in two PCR steps, with sample barcodes and sequencing adapters added in the second step. Sequencing of libraries was performed on Illumina HiSeq 2500 (2x100 bp) or NovaSeq (2x150 bp). Per the source publication's procedure: Reads were demultiplexed and collapsed into UMI consensus sequences with MIGEC, and V(D)J alignment was performed with MiXCR. Vaccine-responding clonotypes were defined with edgeR using replicate PBMC samples, requiring FDR below 0.01 and a log2 fold change above 5 up to day 15. Each bulk clonotype received a CD4 or CD8 identity based on whether the sequenced CD4 or CD8 repertoire contained that clonotype at higher abundance. In TCRdb, the public reads were trimmed at Q25 with fastp and aligned with MiXCR, with productive beta chains retained. Rows merge per CDR3 protein into single entries with the most common DNA and genes. TCRdb, rather than the study authors, made the V and J calls. The sample yields over 300,000 distinct CDR3 sequences; around 7% were counted once. 15% to 20% of the sample goes to the ten largest clones.

Sample treatment or condition, as interpreted from the label and publication: live attenuated yellow fever vaccine strain. At every blood-draw timepoint, two biological replicates of bulk PBMCs were collected. PBMCs were isolated from peripheral blood using a standard Ficoll-Paque protocol. TriZol was used to extract RNA from bulk PBMCs, from CD4 and CD8 fractions, and from dextramer-positive and dextramer-negative fractions. Broader findings and caveats from the paper: A small share of clonotypes was detected in both CD4 and CD8 compartments, with the overlap likely arising from convergent recombination. Compared with the primary T-cell response, the secondary T-cell response was faster but weaker, reaching its peak on day 5 rather than on day 15. Computational filtering was required because FACS-sorted repertoires could contain abundant contaminating clonotypes from the bulk population. The study included only a couple of donors, which limits how far the findings can be generalized. After the booster, most clones that had expanded after primary vaccination were detected again (approximately 97% of CD4 and over 75% of CD8), suggesting broad maintenance of memory.

This clonotype was found many times. This receptor's antigen is unknown. Qualities for individual bases were not recorded, and no much larger clone is one base off. The sequence was collected from a man between 18 and 35 years old who received the YFV17D yellow fever vaccine. The V and J segments used are TRBV9 and TRBJ2-1; 8 bases in the junction line up with TRBD2. Material: PBMCs, obtained more than 35 days after the first yellow fever vaccination. For the CDR3, the sequence is CASSAGGARYNEQFF. The DNA sequence is as follows: TGTGCCAGCAGCGCCGGGGGGGCTCGTTACAATGAGCAGTTCTTC.